The next 18 T cell receptor beta chains were all read from a single sample in a study of blood T cell repertoires in COVID-19. Clones were sequenced by immunoSEQ multiplex PCR, and TCRdb holds only the in-frame ones, with some missing. Here the sample spans 130,000 to 150,000 clones, 80% to 90% being singletons. Sequenced input: peripheral blood. The source of these receptors is a woman between 50 and 59 years old with acute or convalescent COVID-19.

V gene TRBV7-3 combines with J gene TRBJ2-3; D is perhaps TRBD2 (6 bases). This CDR3 region has 15 residues. The germline gives CDR1 SGHTA, CDR2 FQGTGA. V was cut by 2 bases and J by 4 bases, with 13 bases left in between. Here the CDR3 reads CASSLRRGTADTQYF. CDR3 DNA: TGTGCCAGCAGCTTACGGAGGGGAACGGCAGATACGCAGTATTTT.

V and J are TRBV7-3 and TRBJ2-7; D remains unclear. Germline lookup yields CDR1 SGHTA and CDR2 FQGTGA. CDR3 length equals 15 residues. The V end was cut by 1 base, the J end by 6 bases, with 16 bases between. The CDR3 here is CASSLKPSGPSEQYF. The CDR3 bases are TGTGCCAGCAGCTTAAAACCGTCGGGTCCGAGCGAGCAGTACTTC.

The rearrangement links TRBV7-9 to TRBJ2-2; TRBD2 matches 9 bases. V was pared by 5 bases and J by 5 bases, with 9 bases of the junction left unmatched. This CDR3 is 16 amino acids long. The V gene's germline CDR1 is SEHNR and CDR2 FQNEAQ (reference sequence). CDR3 loop: CASSPELGLATGELFF. The CDR3 nucleotides read TGTGCCAGCAGCCCAGAGTTGGGACTAGCTACCGGGGAGCTGTTTTTT. The entire variable domain, with the rest obtained from reference TRBV7-9 and TRBJ2-2, is as follows: DTGVSQNPRHKITKRGQNVTFRCDPISEHNRLYWYRQTLGQGPEFLTYFQNEAQLEKSRLLSDRFSAERPKGSFSTLEIQRTEQGDSAMYLCASSPELGLATGELFFGEGSRLTVL.

The CDR3 nucleotides read TGCGCCAGCAGCCCGGGGGGATACGGGCGGAATAGCAATCAGCCCCAGCATTTT. Its protein is CASSPGGYGRNSNQPQHF. The rearrangement joins TRBV5-1 to TRBJ1-5; perhaps TRBD1 as D (5 bases). Trimming removed 4 bases at V and 0 bases at J, with 20 bases between. This CDR3 has 18 amino acids. Germline V gene sequence: CDR1 SGHRS, CDR2 YFSETQ.

The chain couples TRBV5-8 to TRBJ2-3; D is undetermined. This CDR3 spans 13 amino acids. Germline CDR1 is SGHTS and CDR2 is YDEGEE. V lost 2 bases, J lost 6 bases, and 10 bases lay in between. CDR3 DNA: TGTGCCAGCAGCTTTGTTTTTCAGGATACGCAGTATTTT. Residues: CASSFVFQDTQYF.

The chain uses TRBV28 and TRBJ1-1, with D possibly TRBD1 on 6 matching bases. CDR3 length: 15 residues. Per germline, CDR1 MDHEN and CDR2 SYDVKM. Trimming removed 1 base at V and 4 bases at J, with 13 bases between. The CDR3 spells CASSLSWDTITEAFF. CDR3 bases: TGTGCCAGCAGTTTATCATGGGACACGATCACTGAAGCTTTCTTT. Filled out from reference TRBV28 and TRBJ1-1, the complete variable domain reads DVKVTQSSRYLVKRTGEKVFLECVQDMDHENMFWYRQDPGLGLRLIYFSYDVKMKEKGDIPEGYSVSREKKERFSLILESASTNQTSMYLCASSLSWDTITEAFFGQGTRLTVV.

The sample holds a few counts of this clone. V gene TRBV30 combines with J gene TRBJ1-1; maybe TRBD1 (5 bases). Germline values: CDR1 GTSNPN, CDR2 SVGIG (reference sequence). V was trimmed by 5 bases and J by 2 bases, leaving 12 bases between them. This CDR3 region has 13 residues. CDR3 bases: TGTGCCTGGGGGCGGGGGAGTAACACTGAAGCTTTCTTT. Its translation is CAWGRGSNTEAFF.

The chain is built from TRBV6-6 and TRBJ1-1, with D perhaps matching TRBD1 (6 bases). The CDR3 is made up of 12 amino acids. The V end was cut by 6 bases, the J end by 5 bases, with 10 bases between. CDR1 and CDR2 (germline): MNHNY, SVGAGI (reference sequence). CDR3: CASSAGETEAFF. The DNA for the CDR3 is TGTGCCAGCAGCGCAGGGGAGACTGAAGCTTTCTTT.

The chain employs TRBV24-1 and TRBJ2-1, with TRBD2 matching 14 bases. Germline values: CDR1 KGHDR, CDR2 SFDVKD. J lost 6 bases, V lost 0 bases, and 0 bases had no gene match. The CDR3 contains 16 residues. The CDR3 DNA reads TGTGCCACCAGTGATTTGGGACTAGCGGGGGGCAATGAGCAGTTCTTC. Protein product: CATSDLGLAGGNEQFF.

This chain uses TRBV7-3 with TRBJ2-1, with TRBD1 identical over 7 bases. The CDR3 has 15 residues. The germline V gene encodes CDR1 SGHTA and CDR2 FQGTGA. V trimming: 1 base; J trimming: 8 bases; junction bases outside the gene matches: 8. CDR3: CASSLRGQGVYEQFF. CDR3 in DNA: TGTGCCAGCAGCTTAAGGGGGCAGGGGGTCTATGAGCAGTTCTTC.

This chain uses TRBV27 with TRBJ2-1; tentative D call: TRBD2 (5 bases). In germline, CDR1 is MNHEY, CDR2 SMNVEV (reference sequence). V was cut by 6 bases and J by 0 bases, with 12 bases left in between. The CDR3 is made up of 15 amino acids. Here the CDR3 reads CASSRGSTSYNEQFF. In nucleotides, the CDR3 is TGTGCCAGCAGCAGAGGGAGTACCTCCTACAATGAGCAGTTCTTC.

The CDR3 spells CASSLRDRAEKLFF. In DNA form, the CDR3 reads TGTGCCAGCAGCCTCCGGGACAGGGCTGAAAAACTGTTTTTT. The chain couples TRBV11-2 to TRBJ1-4; the match to TRBD1 covers 9 bases. The V gene's germline CDR1 is SGHAT and CDR2 FQNNGV. V lost 5 bases to trimming and J lost 7 bases; unmatched junction nucleotides: 5. The CDR3 totals 14 residues. Full variable domain (rest looked up from reference TRBV11-2 and TRBJ1-4): EAGVAQSPRYKIIEKRQSVAFWCNPISGHATLYWYQQILGQGPKLLIQFQNNGVVDDSQLPKDRFSAERLKGVDSTLKIQPAKLEDSAVYLCASSLRDRAEKLFFGSGTQLSVL.

V is TRBV10-2 and J is TRBJ2-3, with a possible D match to TRBD2 (6 bases). The CDR3 runs to 16 residues. Germline CDR1 is WSHSY and CDR2 is SAAADI. The V end lost 4 bases, the J end lost 2 bases, and 16 bases lay between the germline ends. This CDR3 reads CASSVGLLSITDTQYF. The CDR3 bases are TGCGCCAGCAGTGTGGGACTCCTTTCGATCACAGATACGCAGTATTTT.

The rearrangement uses TRBV5-5 and TRBJ1-1; D remains unclear. The CDR3 totals 14 residues. Per the germline V gene, CDR1 is SGHKS and CDR2 is YYEKEE (reference sequence). The germline V and J ends were trimmed by 2 bases and 2 bases, with 10 bases remaining between them. The CDR3 protein is CASSLQVINTEAFF. The CDR3 DNA is TGTGCCAGCAGCTTACAAGTCATAAACACTGAAGCTTTCTTT. Using reference TRBV5-5 and TRBJ1-1 for the parts outside the CDR3, the full variable domain is DAGVTQSPTHLIKTRGQQVTLRCSPISGHKSVSWYQQVLGQGPQFIFQYYEKEERGRGNFPDRFSARQFPNYSSELNVNALLLGDSALYLCASSLQVINTEAFFGQGTRLTVV.

This sequence joins TRBV29-1 and TRBJ1-2, with D maybe TRBD1 (5 bases). CDR1 and CDR2 (germline): SQVTM, ANQGSEA. Trimming removed 3 bases at V and 4 bases at J, with 9 bases between. This CDR3 spans 12 amino acids. Here the CDR3 reads CSVDGGGYGYTF. The CDR3 nucleotides are TGCAGCGTTGATGGCGGGGGCTATGGCTACACCTTC.

The rearrangement joins TRBV11-2 to TRBJ2-7; D might be TRBD2 (5 bases). V was clipped by 5 bases and J by 5 bases, with 16 bases between them. This CDR3 is built from 14 residues. Germline V gene lookup returns CDR1 SGHAT and CDR2 FQNNGV. CDR3 sequence (DNA): TGTGCCAGCAGCGACCGGGATGGTCACGACGAGCAGTACTTC. The encoded protein is CASSDRDGHDEQYF.

This sequence joins TRBV6-5 and TRBJ2-7; D is possibly TRBD1 (5 bases). The CDR3 runs to 14 residues. Germline-derived CDR1 and CDR2 are MNHEY and SVGAGI. Trimming pared 7 bases from V and 2 bases from J, leaving 15 bases between. DNA for the CDR3: TGTGCCAGCACCTCCCTGGGGCCACCCTACGAGCAGTACTTC. Translation: CASTSLGPPYEQYF.

V gene TRBV10-3 combines with J gene TRBJ2-1, with 13 bases lining up with TRBD2. This CDR3 spans 15 amino acids. Trimming removed 8 bases from V and 7 bases from J; junction bases left unmatched: 8. Per germline, CDR1 ENHRY and CDR2 SYGVKD. The CDR3 region has the DNA TGTGCCATCGGCCAACTAGCGGGAGGGCCGAATGAGCAGTTCTTC. Translation: CAIGQLAGGPNEQFF.